This T cell receptor (beta chain) derives from a study of regulatory T cells in long-lasting Graves disease. Findings of the study overall: Peripheral blood alone, not thyroid tissue, underwent study. Under persistent disease, TRBV28, TRBJ1-2 and TRBJ2-5 were used preferentially.

V lost 0 bases and J lost 2, with 8 bases in between. Germline V lookup: CDR1 DFQATT, CDR2 SNEGSKA (reference sequence). The CDR3 consists of 13 residues. The time point here: persistent/refractory GD, antithyroid drugs over 5 years with positive TRAb. Isolated PBMC RNA provided the starting material for the TCR library. The table lists this clonotype with many counts. The antigen is unknown. Investigators prepared the TCR beta libraries by applying iRepertoire HTBI primers and Arm-PCR of CDR3 regions. TCRdb reanalysed the multiplex PCR reads using MiXCR and keeps one entry per CDR3 protein. There are under 450,000 distinct CDR3 sequences in the sample; roughly 24% occur only once, and approximately 28% lies in the top ten.

This specimen was peripheral blood mononuclear cells (PBMCs), taken when the disease was refractory, from a patient treated with antithyroid drugs. The origin of this receptor is a middle-aged woman with Graves disease. This chain joins TRBV20-1 and TRBJ2-7; no definite D call. CDR3: CSAREDATYEQYF. CDR3 nucleotide sequence: TGCAGTGCTAGAGAGGACGCGACCTACGAGCAGTACTTC.